The 28 T cell receptor beta chains below come from one sample, sequenced in a study of shared clonotypes between healthy human individuals. The method was immunoSEQ multiplex PCR; TCRdb's version includes in-frame clones alone and lacks a portion of them. The sample lists some 2,000,000 clones; 95% were seen once. Material for sequencing was naive CD4+ T cells sorted from blood. Subset defined: CD45RA+ positively selected. These TCRs come from a man between 18 and 29 years old in good health.

This clone has only one observation. The rearrangement uses TRBV7-2 and TRBJ2-3; maybe TRBD2 (6 bases). This CDR3 comprises 17 residues. CDR1 is SGHTA and CDR2 is FQGNSA in the germline V gene. The germline V and J ends were trimmed by 5 bases and 0 bases, with 18 bases remaining between them. CDR3 DNA sequence: TGTGCCAGCAGCCGCTGGGCGGGATACCCTAGCACAGATACGCAGTATTTT. It yields the protein CASSRWAGYPSTDTQYF.

This rearrangement joins TRBV5-1 to TRBJ2-3; 11 bases match TRBD2. The V segment lost 4 bases and the J segment 5 bases; nucleotides outside the gene matches: 15. CDR3 length equals 18 residues. Germline V CDR1 and CDR2: SGHRS, YFSETQ. CDR3 loop: CASSQNTLAGVTGDTQYF. CDR3 DNA sequence: TGCGCCAGCAGCCAGAATACACTAGCGGGAGTAACTGGAGATACGCAGTATTTT.

The rearrangement joins TRBV18 to TRBJ2-3; no reliable D call. V was shortened by 3 bases and J by 3 bases, with 13 bases between the two germline ends. CDR1 and CDR2 (germline): KGHSH, LQKENI. The CDR3 consists of 15 residues. The CDR3 here is CASSPPNTPTDTQYF. CDR3 DNA sequence: TGTGCCAGCTCACCCCCTAACACCCCGACAGATACGCAGTATTTT.

The rearrangement links TRBV9 to TRBJ2-1; D call uncertain. The CDR3 contains 16 residues. Trimming stripped 0 bases from V and 0 bases from J, with 10 bases between. The germline V gene has CDR1 SGDLS and CDR2 YYNGEE. In DNA, the CDR3 is TGTGCCAGCAGCGTAGACGGCCCGAGCTCCTACAATGAGCAGTTCTTC. It translates to CASSVDGPSSYNEQFF.

V gene TRBV12-2 combines with J gene TRBJ2-7; the table's TRBD2 call for D was not verified on the DNA. TRBV12-2 constitutes a pseudogene. The CDR3 has 18 residues. This chain's CDR3 is CASRPGLESPRHPWRQYF. CDR3 sequence (DNA): TGTGCAAGTCGCCCGGGACTAGAAAGCCCCCGTCATCCTTGGAGGCAGTACTTC.

This chain links TRBV29-1 with TRBJ2-7; maybe TRBD2 (6 bases). The V gene lost 0 bases and the J gene lost 2 bases, with 14 bases spanning the gap. The CDR3 covers 15 residues. CDR1 SQVTM and CDR2 ANQGSEA come from the germline V gene. The DNA for the CDR3 is TGCAGCGTTGAAGATTCCGGAGGGATGGCCTACGAGCAGTACTTC. Translating it yields CSVEDSGGMAYEQYF.

V and J are TRBV29-1 and TRBJ1-2; the match to TRBD1 covers 9 bases. Germline V gene sequence: CDR1 SQVTM, CDR2 ANQGSEA. The CDR3 is 15 residues long. V lost 5 bases, J lost 6 bases, and 13 bases stayed unmatched. This CDR3 is CSVSSGTGQSNGYTF. CDR3 DNA: TGCAGCGTTTCTTCCGGGACAGGGCAATCCAATGGCTACACCTTC.

The chain links TRBV18 to TRBJ1-5; D remains ambiguous. The germline V and J ends were trimmed by 5 bases and 3 bases, with 14 bases remaining between them. CDR1 and CDR2 from the germline V gene are KGHSH and LQKENI. The CDR3 is 15 residues long. The CDR3 is CASSSGPAANQPQHF. CDR3 sequence (DNA): TGTGCCAGCTCATCCGGCCCCGCCGCCAATCAGCCCCAGCATTTT.

V usage is TRBV29-1 and J usage is TRBJ1-2; perhaps TRBD1 as D (6 bases). V lost 2 bases and J 4 bases, leaving 11 bases between the germline ends. Germline lookup yields CDR1 SQVTM and CDR2 ANQGSEA. The CDR3 is 13 residues long. For the CDR3, the DNA is TGCAGCGTTGAAATGGGGGCAGGCTATGGCTACACCTTC. Its translation is CSVEMGAGYGYTF.

The chain is built from TRBV5-4 and TRBJ1-4, with 11 bases identical to TRBD1. The CDR3 consists of 17 residues. Per germline, CDR1 SGHNT and CDR2 YYREEE (reference sequence). Losses at the gene ends were 0 bases for V and 0 bases for J; bases not matched to a gene: 1. The DNA for the CDR3 is TGTGCCAGCAGCTTGGTGGGACAGGGGGCAACTAATGAAAAACTGTTTTTT. Protein product: CASSLVGQGATNEKLFF. Together with reference TRBV5-4 and TRBJ1-4, the CDR3 gives the full variable domain: ETGVTQSPTHLIKTRGQQVTLRCSSQSGHNTVSWYQQALGQGPQFIFQYYREEENGRGNFPPRFSGLQFPNYSSELNVNALELDDSALYLCASSLVGQGATNEKLFFGSGTQLSVL.

V gene TRBV29-1 combines with J gene TRBJ2-7, with D perhaps matching TRBD2 (6 bases). Germline assignment: CDR1 SQVTM and CDR2 ANQGSEA. With 4 bases removed from V and 2 bases from J, the gap between germline ends came to 6 bases. The CDR3 loop spans 11 amino acids. CDR3 in amino acids: CSVGLAYEQYF. CDR3 bases: TGCAGCGTTGGACTAGCCTACGAGCAGTACTTC.

The chain carries TRBV18 and TRBJ1-5; 7 nucleotides match TRBD1. V shed 0 bases and J 4 bases; nucleotides not matched to a gene: 9. Per germline, CDR1 KGHSH and CDR2 LQKENI. This CDR3 region has 17 residues. For the CDR3, the DNA is TGTGCCAGCTCACCACCGGGAGGACAGGACGGTAATCAGCCCCAGCATTTT. Residues: CASSPPGGQDGNQPQHF.

The chain has TRBV6-6 and TRBJ2-2, with 9 positions matching TRBD1. The germline V gene has CDR1 MNHNY and CDR2 SVGAGI (reference sequence). V was pared by 7 bases and J by 5 bases, with 8 bases of the junction left unmatched. This CDR3 contains 15 residues. The CDR3 DNA sequence: TGTGCCAGCACCCCAAGGGGACAGGGAACCGGGGAGCTGTTTTTT. Translation: CASTPRGQGTGELFF.

Of note for this clone: This same CDR3 is encoded by further DNA sequences in the sample. This chain connects TRBV30 to TRBJ1-1; D uncertain. Germline V CDR1 and CDR2: GTSNPN, SVGIG (reference sequence). The V and J ends lost 5 bases and 2 bases respectively, with 6 bases between them. This CDR3 comprises 11 residues. CDR3 nucleotide sequence: TGTGCCTGGGGGGAAAACACTGAAGCTTTCTTT. This translates into CAWGENTEAFF.

The chain carries TRBV5-1 and TRBJ2-2, with a weak D call TRBD2 (6 bases). The germline CDR1 and CDR2 sequences are SGHRS and YFSETQ. The CDR3 has 15 amino acids. V dropped 5 bases and J dropped 1 base, with 12 bases sitting between them. The CDR3 coding sequence is TGCGCCAGCAGACCGGGACTTTTGAACACCGGGGAGCTGTTTTTT. It translates to CASRPGLLNTGELFF.

The V call is TRBV5-5, the J call TRBJ1-2; TRBD1 matches at 7 bases. The CDR3 sequence is 16 residues long. Germline CDR1 reads SGHKS; CDR2 reads YYEKEE (reference sequence). J lost 0 bases, V lost 3 bases, and 8 bases had no gene match. The DNA of the CDR3 is TGTGCCAGCAGCTCCCAAGACAGGGATGCTAACTATGGCTACACCTTC. As protein: CASSSQDRDANYGYTF. The variable domain in full, completed from reference TRBV5-5 and TRBJ1-2, reads DAGVTQSPTHLIKTRGQQVTLRCSPISGHKSVSWYQQVLGQGPQFIFQYYEKEERGRGNFPDRFSARQFPNYSSELNVNALLLGDSALYLCASSSQDRDANYGYTFGSGTRLTVV.

The chain couples TRBV5-4 to TRBJ2-1, with 9 bases matching TRBD2. The CDR3 spans 15 residues. V was pared by 5 bases and J by 7 bases, with 10 bases of the junction left unmatched. CDR1 SGHNT and CDR2 YYREEE come from the germline V gene (reference sequence). The chain's CDR3 is CASSSPPSGINEQFF. The CDR3 DNA reads TGTGCCAGCAGTTCCCCACCTAGCGGGATTAATGAGCAGTTCTTC.

This chain uses TRBV2 with TRBJ1-1, with no clear D. The CDR3 is 14 amino acids. Trimming left V 8 bases short and J 6 bases short, with 19 bases between. Germline values: CDR1 SNHLY, CDR2 FYNNEI. The chain's CDR3 is CASSFGVFLSEAFF. The DNA for the CDR3 is TGTGCCAGCTCCTTCGGGGTCTTCTTATCTGAAGCTTTCTTT. Using reference TRBV2 and TRBJ1-1 for the parts outside the CDR3, the full variable domain is EPEVTQTPSHQVTQMGQEVILRCVPISNHLYFYWYRQILGQKVEFLVSFYNNEISEKSEIFDDQFSVERPDGSNFTLKIRSTKLEDSAMYFCASSFGVFLSEAFFGQGTRLTVV.

This chain connects TRBV7-9 to TRBJ2-3; D is unresolved. Germline V lookup: CDR1 SEHNR, CDR2 FQNEAQ (reference sequence). The CDR3 consists of 14 residues. The ends were cut back, 1 base at V and 1 base at J, with 6 bases in the middle. CDR3 nucleotide sequence: TGTGCCAGCAGCTTAGACGCCGGCACAGATACGCAGTATTTT. This codes for CASSLDAGTDTQYF. The full variable domain, its missing parts supplied by reference TRBV7-9 and TRBJ2-3, is DTGVSQNPRHKITKRGQNVTFRCDPISEHNRLYWYRQTLGQGPEFLTYFQNEAQLEKSRLLSDRFSAERPKGSFSTLEIQRTEQGDSAMYLCASSLDAGTDTQYFGPGTRLTVL.

The genes are TRBV27 and TRBJ1-4; 7 nucleotides match TRBD1. The CDR3 consists of 16 residues. Germline V gene lookup returns CDR1 MNHEY and CDR2 SMNVEV (reference sequence). V was pared by 5 bases and J by 5 bases, with 11 bases of the junction left unmatched. The CDR3 protein is CASSPYLTGTNEKLFF. In DNA, the CDR3 is TGTGCCAGCAGTCCCTACCTGACAGGGACCAATGAAAAACTGTTTTTT.

This sequence joins TRBV7-2 and TRBJ2-3; 8 nucleotides match TRBD2. Losses at the gene ends were 3 bases for V and 4 bases for J; bases not matched to a gene: 6. CDR1 and CDR2 from the germline V gene are SGHTA and FQGNSA. The CDR3 contains 15 residues. The CDR3 loop reads CASSLNGGAPDTQYF. The CDR3 nucleotides are TGTGCCAGCAGCTTGAACGGGGGGGCCCCAGATACGCAGTATTTT.

The chain links TRBV6-5 to TRBJ2-7; possible D gene TRBD2, 5 bases. Trimming cost V 10 bases and J 1 base, with 17 bases left between them. CDR3 length: 14 amino acids. The germline V gene has CDR1 MNHEY and CDR2 SVGAGI. The CDR3 here is CATNQRPESYEQYF. The CDR3 DNA reads TGTGCCACCAACCAGCGGCCAGAGTCCTACGAGCAGTACTTC.

Notes on this clone: Within the sample, other DNA sequences also encode this same CDR3. DNA of the CDR3: TGTGCCAGCAGCTTAGATCGTCTCTCCTACGAGCAGTACTTC. Protein sequence: CASSLDRLSYEQYF. The chain joins TRBV11-2 to TRBJ2-7; no definite D call. This CDR3 has 14 amino acids. Germline CDR1 reads SGHAT; CDR2 reads FQNNGV. Trimming removed 0 bases at V and 0 bases at J, with 6 bases between.

The rearrangement joins TRBV10-3 to TRBJ1-3; 7 bases are a match to TRBD1. The CDR3 extends over 14 amino acids. CDR1 ENHRY and CDR2 SYGVKD come from the germline V gene. With 7 bases clipped from V and 2 bases from J, the junction kept 5 bases outside the gene matches. The CDR3 is CAITTGIPGNTIYF. CDR3 nucleotides: TGTGCCATCACGACAGGGATCCCTGGAAACACCATATATTTT.

CDR3 nucleotides: TGTGCCAGCAGAGCCGGGCCTCAGCCCCAGCATTTT. Its protein is CASRAGPQPQHF. The chain recombines TRBV6-1 with TRBJ1-5; no clear D gene. CDR1 is MNHNS, CDR2 SASEGT, per germline. The length of the CDR3 is 12 residues. Between the trimmed V and J ends, which lost 6 bases and 6 bases, there was a span of 9 bases.

V gene TRBV5-1 combines with J gene TRBJ1-2; 7 nucleotides line up with TRBD1. V lost 2 bases to trimming and J lost 6 bases; unmatched junction nucleotides: 13. This CDR3 region has 16 residues. Per the germline V gene, CDR1 is SGHRS and CDR2 is YFSETQ. CDR3 sequence reads: CASSFQPTGAGDGYTF. CDR3 DNA: TGCGCCAGCAGCTTTCAGCCTACAGGGGCCGGGGATGGCTACACCTTC.

This clone was detected only once. V is TRBV19 and J is TRBJ1-1; D ambiguous. CDR3 size: 16 residues. Trimming pared 1 base from V and 0 bases from J, leaving 12 bases between. Germline CDR1 and CDR2: LNHDA and SQIVND (reference sequence). CDR3 protein: CASSIGWPLMNTEAFF. The CDR3 DNA reads TGTGCCAGTAGTATAGGATGGCCGTTAATGAACACTGAAGCTTTCTTT.

As for this clone: This same CDR3 is encoded by further DNA sequences in the sample. The chain is built from TRBV6-5 and TRBJ1-5; D is unclear. Germline CDR1 MNHEY, CDR2 SVGAGI. V was shortened by 3 bases and J by 7 bases, with 7 bases between the two germline ends. This CDR3 comprises 12 residues. The CDR3, as DNA: TGTGCCAGCAGTTATCTTGGGCAGCCCCAGCATTTT. Its protein is CASSYLGQPQHF.